This T cell receptor (beta chain) came from a study of blood T cell repertoires in COVID-19. Study details: Sites in the United States, Italy and Spain provided acute and convalescent COVID-19 samples. The analysed material was cDNA or gDNA that came from T cells, B-cell-depleted T cells, or PBMCs.

Authors' analysis steps: The authors estimated nucleated cell counts from reference gene primer amplification. Assay used: immunoSEQ multiplex PCR; TCRdb lists only in-frame clones, some missing. Clonal size and the V and J genes are those of that table, whereas D and trimming came from the DNA. The sample lists about 220,000 clones, around 85% occurring once. The receptor was isolated from a woman in her twenties or thirties who had recovered from COVID-19. Sequenced input: peripheral blood.

CDR3 amino acids: CASRAQGAQETQYF. CDR3 nucleotides: TGCGCCAGCAGGGCTCAGGGGGCGCAAGAGACCCAGTACTTC. The chain is built from TRBV5-1 and TRBJ2-5; 8 positions match TRBD1. V shed 5 bases and J 2 bases; nucleotides not matched to a gene: 5. The CDR3 runs 14 residues. In germline, CDR1 is SGHRS, CDR2 YFSETQ.